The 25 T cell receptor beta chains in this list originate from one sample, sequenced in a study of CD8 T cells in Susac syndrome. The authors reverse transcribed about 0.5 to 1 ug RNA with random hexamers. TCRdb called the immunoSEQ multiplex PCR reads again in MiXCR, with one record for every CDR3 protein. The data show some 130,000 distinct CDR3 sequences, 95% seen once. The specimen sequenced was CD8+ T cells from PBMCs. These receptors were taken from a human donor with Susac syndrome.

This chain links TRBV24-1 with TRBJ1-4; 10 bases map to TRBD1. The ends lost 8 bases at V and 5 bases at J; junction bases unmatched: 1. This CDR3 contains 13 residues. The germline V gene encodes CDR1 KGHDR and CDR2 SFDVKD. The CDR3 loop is CATTDRGNEKLFF. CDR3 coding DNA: TGTGCCACCACGGACAGGGGGAATGAAAAACTGTTTTTT.

The CDR3 coding sequence is TGTGCCAGCTCATCCGGACAGGGTCTGGTCCTAAATCAGCCCCAGCATTTT. Translating it yields CASSSGQGLVLNQPQHF. The chain couples TRBV18 to TRBJ1-5, with TRBD1 matching 8 bases. The germline CDR1 and CDR2 sequences are KGHSH and LQKENI. This CDR3 is 17 amino acids long. The V segment lost 5 bases and the J segment 4 bases; nucleotides outside the gene matches: 13.

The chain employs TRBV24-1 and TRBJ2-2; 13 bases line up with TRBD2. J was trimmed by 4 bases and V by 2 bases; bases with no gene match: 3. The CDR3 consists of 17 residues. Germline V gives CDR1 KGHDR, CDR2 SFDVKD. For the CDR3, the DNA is TGTGCCACCAGTGATTGGACTAGCGGGAGTGTCACCGGGGAGCTGTTTTTT. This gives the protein CATSDWTSGSVTGELFF.

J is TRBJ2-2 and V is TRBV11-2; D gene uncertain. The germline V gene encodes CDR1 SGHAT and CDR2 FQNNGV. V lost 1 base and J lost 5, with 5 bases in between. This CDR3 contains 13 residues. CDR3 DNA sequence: TGTGCCAGCAGCTTAGCTACGACCGGGGAGCTGTTTTTT. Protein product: CASSLATTGELFF.

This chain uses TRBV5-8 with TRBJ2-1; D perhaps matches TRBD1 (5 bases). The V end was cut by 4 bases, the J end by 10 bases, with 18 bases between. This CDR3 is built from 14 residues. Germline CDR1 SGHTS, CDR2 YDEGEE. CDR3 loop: CASSEGVAQGEQFF. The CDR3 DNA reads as TGTGCCAGCAGCGAAGGGGTGGCCCAAGGCGAGCAGTTCTTC.

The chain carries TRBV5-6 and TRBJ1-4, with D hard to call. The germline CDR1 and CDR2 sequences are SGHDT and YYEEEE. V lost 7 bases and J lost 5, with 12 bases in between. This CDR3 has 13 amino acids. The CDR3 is CASRGRMNEKLFF. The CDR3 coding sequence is TGTGCCAGCCGCGGACGGATGAATGAAAAACTGTTTTTT.

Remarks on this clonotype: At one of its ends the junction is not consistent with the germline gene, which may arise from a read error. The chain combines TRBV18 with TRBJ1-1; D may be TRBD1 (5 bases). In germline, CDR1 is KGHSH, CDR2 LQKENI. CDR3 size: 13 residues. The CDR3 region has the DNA TGTGCCAGCTCACCACAGGGGAACCCTGAAGCTTTCTTT. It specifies CASSPQGNPEAFF.

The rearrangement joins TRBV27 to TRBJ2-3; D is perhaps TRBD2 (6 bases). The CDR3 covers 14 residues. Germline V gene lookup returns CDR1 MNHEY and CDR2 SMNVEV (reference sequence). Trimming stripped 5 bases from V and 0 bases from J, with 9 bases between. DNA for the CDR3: TGTGCCAGCAGTCCGGGGGTTAGCACAGATACGCAGTATTTT. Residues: CASSPGVSTDTQYF.

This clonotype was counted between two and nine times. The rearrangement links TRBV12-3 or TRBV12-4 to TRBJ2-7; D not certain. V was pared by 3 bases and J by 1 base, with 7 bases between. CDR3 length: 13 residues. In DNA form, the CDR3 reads TGTGCCAGCAGTTTTGGGATTTCCTACGAGCAGTACTTC. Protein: CASSFGISYEQYF.

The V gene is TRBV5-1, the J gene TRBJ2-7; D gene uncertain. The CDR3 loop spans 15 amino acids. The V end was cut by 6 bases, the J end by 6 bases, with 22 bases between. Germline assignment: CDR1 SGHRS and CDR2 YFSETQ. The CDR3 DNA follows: TGCGCCAGCACTCCCCTATCTTCCTTCCCCCGCGAGCAGTACTTC. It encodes CASTPLSSFPREQYF.

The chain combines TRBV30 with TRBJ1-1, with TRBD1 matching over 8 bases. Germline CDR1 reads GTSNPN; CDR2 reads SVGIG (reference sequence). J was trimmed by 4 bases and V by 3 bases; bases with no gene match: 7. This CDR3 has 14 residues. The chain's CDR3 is CAWREQGVGTEAFF. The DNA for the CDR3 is TGTGCCTGGAGAGAACAGGGGGTTGGCACTGAAGCTTTCTTT.

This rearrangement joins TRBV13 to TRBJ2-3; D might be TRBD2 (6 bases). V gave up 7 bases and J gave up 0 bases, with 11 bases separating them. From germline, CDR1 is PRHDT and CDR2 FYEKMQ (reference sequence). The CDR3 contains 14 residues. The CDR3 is CASMGGASTDTQYF. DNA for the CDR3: TGTGCCAGCATGGGAGGTGCCAGCACAGATACGCAGTATTTT. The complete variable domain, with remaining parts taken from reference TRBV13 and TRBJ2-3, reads AAGVIQSPRHLIKEKRETATLKCYPIPRHDTVYWYQQGPGQDPQFLISFYEKMQSDKGSIPDRFSAQQFSDYHSELNMSSLELGDSALYFCASMGGASTDTQYFGPGTRLTVL.

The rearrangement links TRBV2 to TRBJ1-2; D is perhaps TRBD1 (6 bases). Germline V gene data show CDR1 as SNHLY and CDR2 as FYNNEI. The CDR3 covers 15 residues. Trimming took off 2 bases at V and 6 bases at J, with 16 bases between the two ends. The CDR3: CASSERQANMNGYTF. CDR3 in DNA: TGTGCCAGCAGTGAAAGACAGGCGAATATGAATGGCTACACCTTC. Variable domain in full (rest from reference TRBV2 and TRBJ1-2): EPEVTQTPSHQVTQMGQEVILRCVPISNHLYFYWYRQILGQKVEFLVSFYNNEISEKSEIFDDQFSVERPDGSNFTLKIRSTKLEDSAMYFCASSERQANMNGYTFGSGTRLTVV.

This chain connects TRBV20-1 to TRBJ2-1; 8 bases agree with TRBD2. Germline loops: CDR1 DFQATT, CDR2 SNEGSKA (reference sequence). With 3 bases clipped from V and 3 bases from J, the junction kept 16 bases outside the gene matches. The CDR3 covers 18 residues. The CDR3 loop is CSARGEAGDVQFYNEQFF. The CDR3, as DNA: TGCAGTGCTAGGGGGGAAGCGGGAGACGTTCAGTTCTACAATGAGCAGTTCTTC.

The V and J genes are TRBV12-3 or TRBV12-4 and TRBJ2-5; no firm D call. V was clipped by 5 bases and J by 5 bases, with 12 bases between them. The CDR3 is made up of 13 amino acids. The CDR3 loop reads CASSGESFETQYF. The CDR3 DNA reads TGTGCCAGCAGTGGCGAGTCGTTTGAGACCCAGTACTTC.

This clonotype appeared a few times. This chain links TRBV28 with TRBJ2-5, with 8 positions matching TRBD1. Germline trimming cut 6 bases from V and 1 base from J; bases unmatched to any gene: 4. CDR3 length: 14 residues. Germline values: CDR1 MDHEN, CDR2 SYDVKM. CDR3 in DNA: TGTGCCAGCAGACGTGACAGGGGCCAAGAGACCCAGTACTTC. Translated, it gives CASRRDRGQETQYF.

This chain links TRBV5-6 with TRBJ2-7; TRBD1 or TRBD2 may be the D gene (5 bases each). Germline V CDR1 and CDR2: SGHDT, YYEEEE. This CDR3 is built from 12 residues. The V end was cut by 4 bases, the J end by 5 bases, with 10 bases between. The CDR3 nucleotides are TGTGCCAGCAGCCTCTCGGGGCACGAGCAGTACTTC. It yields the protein CASSLSGHEQYF.

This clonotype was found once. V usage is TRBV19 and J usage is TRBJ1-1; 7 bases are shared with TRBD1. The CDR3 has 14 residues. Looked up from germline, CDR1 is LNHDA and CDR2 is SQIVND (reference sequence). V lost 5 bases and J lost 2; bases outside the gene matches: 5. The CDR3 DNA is TGTGCCAGTAGTGCAGGGACAGCAAACACTGAAGCTTTCTTT. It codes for CASSAGTANTEAFF.

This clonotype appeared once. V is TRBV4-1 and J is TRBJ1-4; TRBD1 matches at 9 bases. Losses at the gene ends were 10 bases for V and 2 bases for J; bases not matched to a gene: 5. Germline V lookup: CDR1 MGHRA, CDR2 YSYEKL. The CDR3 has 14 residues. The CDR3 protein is CATHGTGTNEKLFF. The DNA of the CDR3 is TGCGCCACCCACGGGACAGGGACTAATGAAAAACTGTTTTTT.

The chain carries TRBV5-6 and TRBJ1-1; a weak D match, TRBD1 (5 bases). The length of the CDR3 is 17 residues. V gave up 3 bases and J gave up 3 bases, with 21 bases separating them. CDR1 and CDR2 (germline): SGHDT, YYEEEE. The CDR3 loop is CASSSPSRWGQDTEAFF. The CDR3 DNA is TGTGCCAGCAGCTCACCCTCACGCTGGGGCCAGGACACTGAAGCTTTCTTT.

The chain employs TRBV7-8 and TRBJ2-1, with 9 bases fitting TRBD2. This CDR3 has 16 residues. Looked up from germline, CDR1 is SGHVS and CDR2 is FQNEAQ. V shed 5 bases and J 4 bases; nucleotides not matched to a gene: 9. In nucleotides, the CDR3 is TGTGCCAGCAGCCCCAATGAGGCGGGAGGGTACAATGAGCAGTTCTTC. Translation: CASSPNEAGGYNEQFF.

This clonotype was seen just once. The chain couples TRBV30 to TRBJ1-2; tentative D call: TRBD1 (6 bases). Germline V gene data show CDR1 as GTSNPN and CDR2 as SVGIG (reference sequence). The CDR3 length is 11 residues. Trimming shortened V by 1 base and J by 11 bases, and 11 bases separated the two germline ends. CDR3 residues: CAWSGGQPYTF. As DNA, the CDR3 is TGTGCCTGGAGTGGCGGACAGCCGTACACCTTC.

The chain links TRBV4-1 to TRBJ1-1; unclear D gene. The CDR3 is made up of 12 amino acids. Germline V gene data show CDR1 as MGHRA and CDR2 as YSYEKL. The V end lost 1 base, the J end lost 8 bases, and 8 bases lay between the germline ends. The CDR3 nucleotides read TGCGCCAGCAGCCAAGTGCCAGCCGAAGCTTTCTTT. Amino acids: CASSQVPAEAFF.

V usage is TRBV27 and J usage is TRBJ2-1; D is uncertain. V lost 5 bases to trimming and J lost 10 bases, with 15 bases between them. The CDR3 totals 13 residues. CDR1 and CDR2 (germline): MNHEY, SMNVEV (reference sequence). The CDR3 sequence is CASSLLPRTEQFF. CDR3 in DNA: TGTGCCAGCAGTCTCCTCCCTCGAACAGAGCAGTTCTTC.

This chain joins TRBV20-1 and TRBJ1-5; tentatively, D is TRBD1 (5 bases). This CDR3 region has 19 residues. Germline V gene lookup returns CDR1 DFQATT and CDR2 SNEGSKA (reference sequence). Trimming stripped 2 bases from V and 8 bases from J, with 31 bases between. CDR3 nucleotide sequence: TGCAGTGCTAGAAGAGGACCCTCTGGGGGGGAAGTAAGGATTGAGCCCCAGCATTTT. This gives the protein CSARRGPSGGEVRIEPQHF.